In its sample, the clone carrying this T cell receptor beta chain was seen a few times. Antigen unknown. These data come from a study of blood T cells in healthy people across ages. Study context: Template switching captured about one barcoded beta molecule per two T cells. Regarding the study as a whole: Compared with aged donors, long-lived donors showed fewer expanded clones, suggesting selection. Naive T cell percentage strongly correlated with TCR beta diversity.

Sample-barcoded 5' priming and a J-beta primer mix drove a second PCR of 7 to 11 cycles. In TCRdb, the 5' RACE reads were re-called with MiXCR into one record per CDR3 protein. The repertoire holds over 550,000 distinct CDR3 sequences, with roughly 30% as singletons. The CDR3 covers 12 residues. Germline lookup yields CDR1 SGHTA and CDR2 FQGTGA. V was pared by 5 bases and J by 5 bases, with 6 bases between. The J gene is TRBJ2-2, the V gene TRBV7-3; D is uncertain. The source material was blood. This receptor was identified in a woman aged 80 or over in good health. The CDR3 loop is CASSKKTGELFF. The CDR3 DNA reads as TGTGCCAGCAGCAAGAAAACCGGGGAGCTGTTTTTT.